What follows describes a single T cell receptor (beta chain). Its cognate antigen has yet to be identified. One base away there is no much larger clone; base qualities are not given. The record originates from a study of T cell responses to AZD1222 COVID-19 vaccine (dated by TCRdb to the early 2020s). With respect to the entire study: A total of 233 trial participants underwent TCR sequencing, of whom about 200 had received two doses of AZD1222 and some 26 had received two doses of the MenACWY control vaccine. Trial participants were enrolled by age into 18-55, 56-69 and 70-plus year subgroups, with approximately 150, 30 and 60 TCR-sequenced participants respectively. The paper as a whole reports these results and caveats: Conclusions about previously exposed vaccinees are limited because only five to seven AZD1222 recipients were SARS-CoV-2 seropositive at baseline. In the small 56-69-year group, the increase in depth fell short of significance, most likely because of low power. Vaccine-associated CD4 TCRs spanned the whole spike protein, with dominant responses in regions 160-218 and 743-854. Participants were mostly white British and included more females than males, and it was suggested by the authors that clonal diversity may have been underestimated. No day 14 peak-response samples were available, so repertoires were characterized only after the peak T cell response. Spike-specific TCR breadth and depth rose significantly after two AZD1222 doses compared with day 0 and with MenACWY recipients. Reportedly, close to half of the unique spike-specific TCRs recognized epitopes lying outside the regions that are mutated in the B.1.351 and B.1.1.7 variants.

The CDR3 regions of human TCRbeta chains were analyzed by immunosequencing. The authors' analysis ran thus. Repertoire TCRs were matched against a reference library of SARS-CoV-2-specific TCRs generated with the MIRA antigen-specificity platform. Breadth was defined as the fraction of unique TCRs that were SARS-CoV-2-associated, and depth was defined as the fraction of total T cells that were SARS-CoV-2-associated. Each spike-specific TCR was assigned to its reactive spike region and to a CD4 or CD8 class using the MIRA data. Log10-transformed breadth and depth values were compared by one-way ANOVA with Sidak's multiple comparisons tests. This is the immuneACCESS table as TCRdb keeps it, with only in-frame sequences that have V and J called. A part of the clones is gone; compared with another copy, unresolved V genes explain less than half, and the rest is unexplained. The DNA gave D and trimming, while V, J and clone size come from that table. The sample contains around 100,000 clones, roughly 87% of them found a single time. The ten most abundant clones make up about 2.5% of the sample.

Sample time point, as interpreted from the label and publication: about 28 days (+/-7) after the second vaccine dose. AZD1222 recipients whose second dose came at about 4 weeks and those whose second dose came at about 12 weeks were combined into one group, since spike-specific TCR depth and breadth did not differ between the two schedules. Vaccinee samples were obtained from the UK trials COV001 and COV002, which included a single-blind randomized controlled phase 2/3 trial of AZD1222 (ChAdOx1 nCoV-19) in healthy adults. Trial participant PBMC samples were collected at day 0 and day 28 after the second dose for TCRbeta chain sequencing. V loses 10 bases at its end and J loses 5 bases; junction bases beyond the gene matches: 10. CDR1 and CDR2 were assigned from the germline V gene (reference sequence) as LNHDA and SQIVND. The CDR3 holds 13 amino acids from the cysteine to the phenylalanine. Here the CDR3 DNA is all that survives: 39 bases in frame from base 1.

The V and J genes are TRBV19 and TRBJ2-7, with 8 bases aligning to TRBD1. The TCR originated in an adult who received the AZD1222 COVID-19 vaccine. This specimen was peripheral blood, taken 28 days after the second AZD1222 dose. In nucleotides, the sequence is TGTGCCACCAGGGGGAGGACAGGGCACGAGCAGTACTTC. It is translated as CATRGRTGHEQYF.